This entry lists 10 T cell receptor beta chains sequenced from one sample in a study of shared clonotypes between healthy human individuals. Generated by immunoSEQ multiplex PCR, the TCRdb table keeps only in-frame clones and is missing some. The data contain 2,100,000 or so clones, approximately 95% of them singletons. Sequenced input: naive CD4+ T cells sorted from blood. Subset meaning: CD45RA+ positively selected. These receptors were taken from a man aged 18 to 30 in good health.

The gene calls are TRBV18 and TRBJ1-2; tentatively, D is TRBD1 (5 bases). Germline values: CDR1 KGHSH, CDR2 LQKENI. The CDR3 is 12 amino acids. V lost 6 bases and J 4 bases, leaving 9 bases between the germline ends. The chain's CDR3 is CASSSGGYGYTF. The DNA of the CDR3 is TGTGCCAGCTCTTCGGGGGGCTATGGCTACACCTTC.

This chain connects TRBV7-9 to TRBJ2-4; maybe TRBD2 (6 bases). The V gene's germline CDR1 is SEHNR and CDR2 FQNEAQ (reference sequence). The CDR3 is 14 amino acids. V lost 3 bases to trimming and J lost 2 bases, with 8 bases between them. CDR3 in DNA: TGTGCCAGCAGCTTTGGGGGGACCAAAAACATTCAGTACTTC. Encoded protein: CASSFGGTKNIQYF.

This chain connects TRBV7-8 to TRBJ2-2; TRBD1 is a possible D gene (5 bases). The CDR3 runs 13 residues. V gave up 5 bases and J gave up 7 bases, with 11 bases separating them. Per the germline V gene, CDR1 is SGHVS and CDR2 is FQNEAQ. The CDR3 region is CASSPGSLGELFF. CDR3 DNA sequence: TGTGCCAGCAGCCCAGGGTCCCTCGGGGAGCTGTTTTTT.

As regards this clone: Other nucleotide sequences from this sample produce the same CDR3. The rearrangement links TRBV11-2 to TRBJ2-5; unclear D gene. Germline loops: CDR1 SGHAT, CDR2 FQNNGV. With 1 base removed from V and 5 bases from J, the gap between germline ends came to 5 bases. The CDR3 extends over 12 amino acids. CDR3 protein: CASSLGSETQYF. The CDR3 bases are TGTGCCAGCAGCTTAGGTTCGGAGACCCAGTACTTC.

As to this clone: Mismatch with germline at one junction end may stem from a read error. This chain connects TRBV2 to TRBJ2-7; 10 bases agree with TRBD2. In germline, CDR1 is SNHLY, CDR2 FYNNEI. The CDR3 is 13 residues long. The CDR3 reads CASNELAGFEQYF. CDR3 DNA sequence: TGTGCCAGCAATGAACTAGCGGGGTTCGAGCAGTACTTC.

The V call is TRBV27, the J call TRBJ1-1; 7 positions match TRBD1. There are 16 residues in the CDR3. CDR1 and CDR2 from the germline V gene are MNHEY and SMNVEV (reference sequence). The V and J ends lost 4 bases and 0 bases, in that order; junction bases with no gene match: 8. CDR3 protein: CASSWKRGLLNTEAFF. CDR3 DNA sequence: TGTGCCAGCAGTTGGAAAAGGGGGCTCCTGAACACTGAAGCTTTCTTT.

The chain couples TRBV5-1 to TRBJ1-1, with D maybe TRBD1 (5 bases). The germline V gene encodes CDR1 SGHRS and CDR2 YFSETQ. V lost 4 bases, J lost 7 bases, and 11 bases lay in between. The CDR3 sequence is 12 residues long. This CDR3 is CASSPGTVEAFF. CDR3 in DNA: TGCGCCAGCAGCCCCGGGACCGTTGAAGCTTTCTTT.

The V call is TRBV10-2, the J call TRBJ2-1; D not resolved. Trimming stripped 3 bases from V and 3 bases from J, with 9 bases between. Germline CDR1 reads WSHSY; CDR2 reads SAAADI. CDR3 length equals 14 residues. In nucleotides, the CDR3 is TGCGCCAGCAGTGACCCCGCCTTCTACAATGAGCAGTTCTTC. It is translated as CASSDPAFYNEQFF.

The genes are TRBV6-6 and TRBJ2-7; 10 bases agree with TRBD1. Per germline, CDR1 MNHNY and CDR2 SVGAGI (reference sequence). The ends lost 6 bases at V and 6 bases at J; junction bases unmatched: 8. This CDR3 has 14 residues. This CDR3 is CASRVGTGVREQYF. CDR3 in DNA: TGTGCCAGCAGAGTAGGGACAGGGGTCCGCGAGCAGTACTTC.

V gene TRBV9 combines with J gene TRBJ2-7, with D perhaps TRBD1 (7 bases). Germline V CDR1 and CDR2: SGDLS, YYNGEE. V was cut by 7 bases and J by 3 bases, with 17 bases left in between. The CDR3 runs to 14 residues. The CDR3 sequence is CASGLGQDYYEQYF. The CDR3 DNA follows: TGTGCCAGCGGCCTAGGACAGGACTACTACGAGCAGTACTTC.